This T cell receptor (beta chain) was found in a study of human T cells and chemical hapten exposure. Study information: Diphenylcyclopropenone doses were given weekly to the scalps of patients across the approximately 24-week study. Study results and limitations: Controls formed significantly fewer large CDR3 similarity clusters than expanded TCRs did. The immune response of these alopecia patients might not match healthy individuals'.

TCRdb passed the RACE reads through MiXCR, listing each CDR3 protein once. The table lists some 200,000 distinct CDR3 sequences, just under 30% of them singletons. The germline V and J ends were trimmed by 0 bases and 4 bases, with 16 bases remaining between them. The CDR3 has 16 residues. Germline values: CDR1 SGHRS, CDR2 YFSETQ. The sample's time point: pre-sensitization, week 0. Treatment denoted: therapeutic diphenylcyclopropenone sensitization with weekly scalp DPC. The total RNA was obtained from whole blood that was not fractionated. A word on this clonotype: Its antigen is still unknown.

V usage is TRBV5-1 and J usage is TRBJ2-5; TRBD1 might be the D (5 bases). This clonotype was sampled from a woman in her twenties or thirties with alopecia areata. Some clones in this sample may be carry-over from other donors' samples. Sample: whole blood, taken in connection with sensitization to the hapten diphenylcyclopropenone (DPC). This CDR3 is CASSLGDSYLLETQYF. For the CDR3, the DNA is TGCGCCAGCAGCTTGGGAGACAGTTATCTCTTAGAGACCCAGTACTTC.